Listed below are T cell receptor beta chains from one sample, sequenced in a study of cytomegalovirus exposure and HLA in healthy donors. This table comes from immunoSEQ multiplex PCR, and its TCRdb copy is limited to in-frame clones, with some not included. The data show about 200,000 clones, with around 78% seen just once and roughly 15% held by the top ten. Sequencing used PBMCs. The receptor set was obtained from a woman aged 30 to 39 in good health and CMV-seropositive. CDR3s include the opening cysteine and the closing phenylalanine or tryptophan. D genes are given only for firm matches. Clone size is given for some rows only: seen once, a few or many times, or a class if the clone is expanded.

clone size	D gene	V gene	CDR3 length	J gene	CDR3 protein	CDR3 DNA
-	TRBD1	TRBV5-5	17	TRBJ1-2	CASSPGTASPLNYGYTF	TGTGCCAGCAGCCCCGGGACAGCCTCCCCTCTCAACTATGGCTACACCTTC
-	-	TRBV5-6	13	TRBJ1-1	CASSLGPNTEAFF	TGTGCCAGCAGCTTGGGGCCGAACACTGAAGCTTTCTTT
-	-	TRBV6-5	14	TRBJ2-1	CASSSRGSYNEQFF	TGTGCCAGCAGTTCCCGGGGGAGCTACAATGAGCAGTTCTTC
-	TRBD1	TRBV6-5	15	TRBJ1-3	CASSRTGETGNTIYF	TGTGCCAGCAGTCGGACAGGCGAAACTGGAAACACCATATATTTT
-	-	TRBV4-3	15	TRBJ2-7	CASSQDNRNSYEQYF	TGCGCCAGCAGCCAAGATAATCGTAACTCCTACGAGCAGTACTTC
-	-	TRBV5-6	15	TRBJ1-3	CASSPRGYSGNTIYF	TGTGCCAGCAGCCCCAGAGGGTACTCTGGAAACACCATATATTTT
-	-	TRBV14	14	TRBJ1-4	CASRLSGTNEKLFF	TGTGCCAGCAGGTTGAGCGGAACGAATGAAAAACTGTTTTTT
-	TRBD1	TRBV6-1	14	TRBJ1-2	CASSADRAPLGYTF	TGTGCCAGCAGTGCGGACAGGGCCCCGCTTGGCTACACCTTC
-	TRBD1	TRBV5-4	16	TRBJ1-1	CASSLGQGGMNTEAFF	TGTGCCAGCAGCTTGGGACAGGGGGGTATGAACACTGAAGCTTTCTTT
-	TRBD2	TRBV2	12	TRBJ2-7	CASKGLGFEQYF	TGTGCCAGCAAGGGACTAGGGTTCGAGCAGTACTTC
-	-	TRBV5-1	16	TRBJ1-4	CASSRGDRAVGEKLFF	TGCGCCAGCAGCCGCGGGGACCGAGCGGTCGGTGAAAAACTGTTTTTT
few	TRBD2	TRBV30	17	TRBJ2-3	CAWSVAWEGLSTDTQYF	TGTGCCTGGAGTGTAGCCTGGGAGGGCTTAAGCACAGATACGCAGTATTTT
-	-	TRBV5-6	15	TRBJ2-3	CASSLAVDTTDTQYF	TGTGCCAGCAGCTTGGCCGTTGACACCACAGATACGCAGTATTTT
-	TRBD1	TRBV4-1	15	TRBJ2-7	CASSLAHRGTDEQYF	TGCGCCAGCAGCCTCGCTCACAGGGGTACCGACGAGCAGTACTTC